A selection of T cell receptor beta chains follows, all from one sample in a study of cytomegalovirus exposure and HLA in healthy donors. Profiled with immunoSEQ multiplex PCR; TCRdb holds only in-frame clones, not every one. The sample lists some 65,000 clones; almost 80% were seen once. The material sequenced was PBMCs. The receptors derive from a girl between 5 and 17 years old in good health and CMV-seropositive. The conserved cysteine and the conserved F or W are not part of the CDR3 here. A D gene is named only where the DNA matches it firmly.

D	J	V	CDR3
NA	TRBJ2-1	TRBV5-1	ASSLVVRTANEQF
TRBD1	TRBJ1-4	TRBV7-2	ASSSQGAYNEKLF
NA	TRBJ2-1	TRBV29-1	SVEERFEQF
NA	TRBJ1-1	TRBV11-2	ASSLFFTDSNNTEAF
NA	TRBJ1-2	TRBV5-4	ASGNREYT
NA	TRBJ2-1	TRBV28	ASSLVLYNEQF
TRBD1	TRBJ2-7	TRBV19	ASSQQGARNEQY
NA	TRBJ1-2	TRBV5-1	ASSLRTAPTTNYGYT
TRBD1	TRBJ2-5	TRBV28	ASRLQGSSWETQY
TRBD1	TRBJ1-4	TRBV28	ASSFRDRYNEKLF
TRBD1	TRBJ1-6	TRBV30	AWTRTGGVNSPLH
NA	TRBJ2-7	TRBV5-1	ASSLAGATYEQY
NA	TRBJ2-7	TRBV4-1	ASSPEMGRSSYEQY
TRBD1	TRBJ1-3	TRBV5-1	ASGPGQGADTIY
NA	TRBJ2-3	TRBV5-4	ASEQGGGGTDTQY
NA	TRBJ1-4	TRBV29-1	SVARGQGATNEKLF
NA	TRBJ1-3	TRBV7-8	ASSLASLYSGNTIY
NA	TRBJ2-5	TRBV29-1	SVIERVETQY
TRBD1	TRBJ2-2	TRBV6-4	ASSARTGSGELF
NA	TRBJ2-1	TRBV6-1	ASSETANYADPVKQF
NA	TRBJ1-5	TRBV19	ASSQTGRGGNQPQH
NA	TRBJ1-5	TRBV4-1	ASSLLGLRNQPQH
TRBD1	TRBJ2-7	TRBV29-1	SVGGTGSYEQY
NA	TRBJ1-1	TRBV4-3	ASSQSARERGTEAF
TRBD2	TRBJ2-1	TRBV5-6	ASSLGGRVSYNEQF
NA	TRBJ2-5	TRBV5-6	ASSEARRQETQY
TRBD2	TRBJ2-1	TRBV10-2	ASSEGTSGSYNEQF
TRBD1	TRBJ2-2	TRBV19	ASSGTGGYTGELF
NA	TRBJ2-1	TRBV28	ASSFFGQGIYNEQF
TRBD2	TRBJ2-5	TRBV7-8	ASSFTSGGQETQY
NA	TRBJ1-4	TRBV5-5	ASSLVPSGANEKLF
NA	TRBJ1-2	TRBV30	AWEVVRDGYT
NA	TRBJ1-5	TRBV19	ASTQGFQPQH
NA	TRBJ1-1	TRBV5-1	ASNRDGEWGTEAF
NA	TRBJ1-6	TRBV6-5	ASSRQPGDSLH
NA	TRBJ2-7	TRBV19	ASSIGQGSSYEQY
TRBD2	TRBJ2-1	TRBV30	AWRPGLAGGPSYNEQF
TRBD2	TRBJ2-2	TRBV7-2	ASRSSGGNTGELF
NA	TRBJ1-1	TRBV4-3	ASSQFSTGSTEAF
TRBD1	TRBJ1-2	TRBV5-1	ASSPRDSYGYT
TRBD1	TRBJ2-6	TRBV10-1	ASSESTGTGHSGANVLT
NA	TRBJ1-2	TRBV30	AWLAPSGYT
NA	TRBJ1-1	TRBV30	AWSWGGRDTEAF
NA	TRBJ2-2	TRBV2	ASSPPLQNTGELF